These 7 T cell receptor beta chains came from one sample sequenced in a study of T cells in Graves' hyperthyroidism and ophthalmopathy. From RNA transcripts, TCR beta CDR3 regions were amplified. A set of HTBI primers served as the primers for a first-round RT-PCR of the TCR CDR3. Using its own MiXCR run on the multiplex PCR reads, TCRdb lists one record per CDR3 protein. The sample lists about 350,000 distinct CDR3 sequences, approximately 14% occurring once. Sequencing was done on a sample of blood. The receptors stem from a woman aged 25 to 39 with Graves' hyperthyroidism.

This clonotype has a handful of counts. The rearrangement joins TRBV30 to TRBJ2-3, with D possibly TRBD2 on 5 matching bases. Germline V gene sequence: CDR1 GTSNPN, CDR2 SVGIG (reference sequence). The CDR3 totals 15 residues. V was trimmed by 0 bases and J by 0 bases, leaving 10 bases between them. The CDR3 DNA is TGTGCCTGGAGTGTCGGCGGGTCTAGCACAGATACGCAGTATTTT. It yields the protein CAWSVGGSSTDTQYF.

There are a few counts of this clonotype. The chain recombines TRBV20-1 with TRBJ2-1; 8 nucleotides align to TRBD2. The CDR3 covers 10 residues. Germline trimming cut 8 bases from V and 7 bases from J; bases unmatched to any gene: 1. CDR1 DFQATT and CDR2 SNEGSKA come from the germline V gene (reference sequence). The CDR3 is CSPGGNEQFF. CDR3 sequence (DNA): TGCAGTCCGGGGGGGAATGAGCAGTTCTTC.

This clonotype was recorded at least ten times. The chain employs TRBV12-3 or TRBV12-4 and TRBJ2-3, with D unclear. V lost 1 base, J lost 2 bases, and 10 bases lay in between. The CDR3 length is 15 residues. CDR3 sequence (DNA): TGTGCCAGCAGTTTAGTTGCCGGAATCACAGATACGCAGTATTTT. As protein: CASSLVAGITDTQYF.

The chain has TRBV7-9 and TRBJ2-2, with a tentative D call TRBD2 (5 bases). Germline V gene sequence: CDR1 SEHNR, CDR2 FQNEAQ (reference sequence). The CDR3 runs to 15 residues. Trimming removed 3 bases from V and 6 bases from J, with 14 bases in between. The DNA of the CDR3 is TGTGCCAGCAGCTTCCTCGGGGTTTCCGCCGGGGAGCTGTTTTTT. Encoded protein: CASSFLGVSAGELFF.

This clonotype was detected only a few times. The CDR3 here is CASSGTGGGPLHF. For the CDR3, the DNA is TGTGCCAGCAGTGGCACAGGGGGGGGGCCCCTCCACTTT. The chain combines TRBV25-1 with TRBJ1-6; the match to TRBD1 covers 8 bases. The J segment lost 13 bases and the V segment lost 4 bases, leaving 6 bases of the junction unmatched. The CDR3 covers 13 residues. Germline CDR1 is MGHDK and CDR2 is SYGVNS.

The genes are TRBV24-1 and TRBJ2-4; no clear D. The CDR3 is 15 amino acids. The germline V gene encodes CDR1 KGHDR and CDR2 SFDVKD. Trimming removed 4 bases at V and 1 base at J, with 10 bases between. CDR3 nucleotide sequence: TGTGCCACCAGTGACCCGAGTTTCGCCAAAAACATTCAGTACTTC. This gives the protein CATSDPSFAKNIQYF.

This clonotype was recorded many times. This chain connects TRBV7-3 to TRBJ2-2; D may be TRBD1 (5 bases). The CDR3 totals 14 residues. The germline gives CDR1 SGHTA, CDR2 FQGTGA. Trimming stripped 2 bases from V and 7 bases from J, with 11 bases between. DNA for the CDR3: TGTGCCAGCAGCTTATCAGGGTTTGGCGGGGAGCTGTTTTTT. It yields the protein CASSLSGFGGELFF.